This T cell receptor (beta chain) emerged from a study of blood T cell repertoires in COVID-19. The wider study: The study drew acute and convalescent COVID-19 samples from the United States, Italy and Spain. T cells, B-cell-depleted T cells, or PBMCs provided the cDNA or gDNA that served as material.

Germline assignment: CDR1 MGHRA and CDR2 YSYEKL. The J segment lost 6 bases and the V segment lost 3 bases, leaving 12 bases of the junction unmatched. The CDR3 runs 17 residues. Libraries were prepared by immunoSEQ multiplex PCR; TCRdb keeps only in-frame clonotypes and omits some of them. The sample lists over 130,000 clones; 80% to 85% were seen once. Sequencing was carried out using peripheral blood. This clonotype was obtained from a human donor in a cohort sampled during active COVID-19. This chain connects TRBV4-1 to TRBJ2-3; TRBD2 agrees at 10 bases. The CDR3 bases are TGCGCCAGCAGCCACCACGGGACTAGCGAGCTAGGTGATACGCAGTATTTT. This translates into CASSHHGTSELGDTQYF.